This record looks at one TCR beta chain sequence and its context. This entry comes from a study of blood T cell repertoires in COVID-19. Sequenced by immunoSEQ multiplex PCR; TCRdb stores in-frame clones only, minus some. The top ten clones hold about 9.9% of a sample with 97,000 or so clones, roughly 86% of them seen once. In germline, CDR1 is SGHRS, CDR2 YFSETQ. V was trimmed by 0 bases and J by 3 bases, leaving 13 bases between them. CDR3 length: 16 amino acids. Sequencing was done on a sample of peripheral blood. This sequence originates from a man aged 40-49 years with active or convalescent COVID-19. The rearrangement joins TRBV5-1 to TRBJ1-5; D remains ambiguous. CDR3 residues: CASSLDPVSNNQPQHF. In DNA form, the CDR3 reads TGCGCCAGCAGCTTGGACCCAGTCTCAAACAATCAGCCCCAGCATTTT. The full variable domain, with the rest looked up from reference TRBV5-1 and TRBJ1-5, is KAGVTQTPRYLIKTRGQQVTLSCSPISGHRSVSWYQQTPGQGLQFLFEYFSETQRNKGNFPGRFSGRQFSNSRSEMNVSTLELGDSALYLCASSLDPVSNNQPQHFGDGTRLSIL.